These 17 T cell receptor beta chains were sequenced from one sample in a study of cytomegalovirus exposure and HLA in healthy donors. Libraries were prepared by immunoSEQ multiplex PCR; TCRdb keeps only in-frame clonotypes and omits some of them. Here the sample spans 150,000 to 200,000 clones, approximately 81% being singletons. The source material was PBMCs. These TCRs come from a man aged 18 to 30 in good health and CMV-seropositive.

This clone has only a few counts. The chain couples TRBV5-1 to TRBJ2-5; the match to TRBD1 covers 7 bases. The CDR3 length is 15 residues. The germline V gene has CDR1 SGHRS and CDR2 YFSETQ. Trimming at V came to 0 bases and at J to 4 bases, leaving 6 bases not matched to a gene. The CDR3 coding sequence is TGCGCCAGCAGCTTGGGAGGACAGGCCTCAGAGACCCAGTACTTC. Amino acid sequence: CASSLGGQASETQYF.

The CDR3 sequence is CASSPDRLAGGRNTGELFF. In DNA form, the CDR3 reads TGTGCCAGCAGCCCAGATCGGCTAGCGGGGGGGCGGAACACCGGGGAGCTGTTTTTT. The rearrangement joins TRBV9 to TRBJ2-2, with 12 nucleotides matching TRBD2. CDR1 is SGDLS and CDR2 is YYNGEE in the germline V gene. The CDR3 totals 19 residues. Losses at the gene ends were 4 bases for V and 1 base for J; bases not matched to a gene: 11.

The V and J genes are TRBV5-7 and TRBJ1-1; no firm D call. TRBV5-7 is noted as an ORF with a role that remains uncertain. The CDR3 length is 18 residues. Trimming removed 4 bases from V and 0 bases from J, with 22 bases in between. CDR3: CASSPKVREERMNTEAFF. DNA for the CDR3: TGTGCCAGCAGCCCCAAGGTAAGGGAGGAGAGGATGAACACTGAAGCTTTCTTT.

The chain couples TRBV27 to TRBJ2-1, with 9 bases lining up with TRBD2. The germline CDR1 and CDR2 sequences are MNHEY and SMNVEV (reference sequence). V gave up 9 bases and J gave up 5 bases; unmatched junction bases: 11. The CDR3 runs 15 residues. DNA of the CDR3: TGTGCCAGTCGGCGTCAGCGGGAGGATAACAATGAGCAGTTCTTC. Its translation is CASRRQREDNNEQFF.

The V gene is TRBV6-1, the J gene TRBJ2-2; TRBD2 agrees at 8 bases. The CDR3 covers 15 residues. In germline, CDR1 is MNHNS, CDR2 SASEGT. After removal of 3 bases from V and 4 bases from J, the junction contained 4 bases not matched to a gene. In nucleotides, the CDR3 is TGTGCCAGCAGTGAGGAGGCGGGAGGCACCGGGGAGCTGTTTTTT. As protein: CASSEEAGGTGELFF.

V is TRBV28 and J is TRBJ1-2; no definite D call. The ends were cut back, 6 bases at V and 5 bases at J, with 13 bases in the middle. Germline V lookup: CDR1 MDHEN, CDR2 SYDVKM. The CDR3 loop spans 13 amino acids. The CDR3 sequence is CASSAIARYGYTF. CDR3 in DNA: TGTGCCAGCAGCGCTATCGCTAGATATGGCTACACCTTC.

This chain links TRBV7-2 with TRBJ1-1, with D maybe TRBD1 (5 bases). Germline CDR1 is SGHTA and CDR2 is FQGNSA. This CDR3 is built from 17 residues. V lost 10 bases and J 2 bases, leaving 26 bases between the germline ends. In DNA, the CDR3 is TGTGCCACCCTAGGAGTATTAACAGGACGGCCTAACACTGAAGCTTTCTTT. Its translation: CATLGVLTGRPNTEAFF.

The CDR3 spells CASSDRGNQPQHF. The CDR3 bases are TGTGCCAGCAGCGACAGGGGGAATCAGCCCCAGCATTTT. The J gene is TRBJ1-5, the V gene TRBV6-6; 9 bases align to TRBD1. Trimming at V came to 6 bases and at J to 4 bases, leaving 1 base not matched to a gene. Germline loops: CDR1 MNHNY, CDR2 SVGAGI (reference sequence). The CDR3 loop spans 13 amino acids.

This clone occurred once. The chain couples TRBV5-1 to TRBJ1-2; 7 positions agree with TRBD1. Trimming removed 2 bases from V and 8 bases from J; junction bases left unmatched: 6. This CDR3 has 13 residues. From germline, CDR1 is SGHRS and CDR2 YFSETQ. The CDR3 here is CASSLQGQGGYTF. In nucleotides, the CDR3 is TGCGCCAGCAGCTTACAGGGGCAGGGGGGCTACACCTTC.

The rearrangement links TRBV27 to TRBJ1-1, with D possibly TRBD1 on 5 matching bases. CDR3 length equals 13 residues. Germline V gives CDR1 MNHEY, CDR2 SMNVEV (reference sequence). The ends were cut back, 8 bases at V and 2 bases at J, with 12 bases in the middle. This CDR3 reads CASHQGINTEAFF. The CDR3 DNA sequence: TGTGCCAGCCACCAGGGCATTAACACTGAAGCTTTCTTT.

V gene TRBV19 combines with J gene TRBJ1-2, with no clear D. Germline V gene data show CDR1 as LNHDA and CDR2 as SQIVND (reference sequence). Between the trimmed V and J ends, which lost 6 bases and 4 bases, there was a span of 9 bases. This CDR3 region has 12 residues. The DNA of the CDR3 is TGTGCCAGTAGCCAGGCGGGCTATGGCTACACCTTC. Its protein product is CASSQAGYGYTF.

The chain joins TRBV27 to TRBJ2-1, with 7 bases lining up with TRBD2. Germline values: CDR1 MNHEY, CDR2 SMNVEV (reference sequence). V was pared by 6 bases and J by 2 bases, with 10 bases of the junction left unmatched. The CDR3 covers 16 residues. The CDR3, as DNA: TGTGCCAGCAGCTCGACCGGGACTAACCCCTACAATGAGCAGTTCTTC. It is translated as CASSSTGTNPYNEQFF.

The V and J genes are TRBV7-9 and TRBJ1-2; no clear D. V lost 2 bases and J lost 8, with 9 bases in between. The germline gives CDR1 SEHNR, CDR2 FQNEAQ (reference sequence). This CDR3 spans 12 amino acids. CDR3 protein: CASSLSEEGYTF. As DNA, the CDR3 is TGTGCCAGCAGCTTATCGGAGGAGGGCTACACCTTC.

The chain carries TRBV2 and TRBJ1-1; D is undetermined. Germline-derived CDR1 and CDR2 are SNHLY and FYNNEI. V shed 2 bases and J shed 11 bases, with 15 bases lying between them. The CDR3 is 13 amino acids. This CDR3 is CASSETERTRAFF. CDR3 in DNA: TGTGCCAGCAGTGAAACAGAACGAACACGCGCTTTCTTT.

The chain combines TRBV5-6 with TRBJ1-3, with TRBD1 as a possible D gene (5 bases). The CDR3 has 16 amino acids. V lost 0 bases and J 0 bases, leaving 10 bases between the germline ends. Germline CDR1 SGHDT, CDR2 YYEEEE. As DNA, the CDR3 is TGTGCCAGCAGCTTGGCAGGGTCTTTCTCTGGAAACACCATATATTTT. It encodes CASSLAGSFSGNTIYF. The full variable domain, its missing parts supplied by reference TRBV5-6 and TRBJ1-3, is DAGVTQSPTHLIKTRGQQVTLRCSPKSGHDTVSWYQQALGQGPQFIFQYYEEEERQRGNFPDRFSGHQFPNYSSELNVNALLLGDSALYLCASSLAGSFSGNTIYFGEGSWLTVV.

This chain uses TRBV5-1 with TRBJ2-3; 7 bases agree with TRBD2. The CDR3 is made up of 18 amino acids. The V gene end was trimmed by 0 bases and the J gene end by 0 bases; junction bases not matched to a gene: 10. Germline CDR1 reads SGHRS; CDR2 reads YFSETQ. The CDR3 DNA sequence: TGCGCCAGCAGCTTGGTGGGCCCGGGGCGGGGGAGCACAGATACGCAGTATTTT. Protein: CASSLVGPGRGSTDTQYF.

The chain couples TRBV29-1 to TRBJ2-1, with TRBD1 identical over 8 bases. The CDR3 contains 15 residues. With 2 bases clipped from V and 10 bases from J, the junction kept 13 bases outside the gene matches. Germline lookup yields CDR1 SQVTM and CDR2 ANQGSEA. The CDR3 coding sequence is TGCAGCGTTGAATACAACCTGGGACAGGATCGGGAGCAGTTCTTC. This encodes CSVEYNLGQDREQFF.